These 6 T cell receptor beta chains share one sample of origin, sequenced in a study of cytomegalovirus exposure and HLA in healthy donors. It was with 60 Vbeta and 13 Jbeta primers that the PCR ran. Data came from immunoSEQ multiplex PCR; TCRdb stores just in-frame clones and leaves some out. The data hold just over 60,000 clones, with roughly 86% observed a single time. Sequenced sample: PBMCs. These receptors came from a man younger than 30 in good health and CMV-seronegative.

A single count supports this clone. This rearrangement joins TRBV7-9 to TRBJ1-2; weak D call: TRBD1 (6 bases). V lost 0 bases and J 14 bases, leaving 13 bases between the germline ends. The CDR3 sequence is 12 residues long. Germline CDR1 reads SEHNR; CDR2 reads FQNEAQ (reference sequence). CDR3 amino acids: CASSLAQGSGTF. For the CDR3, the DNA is TGTGCCAGCAGCTTAGCGCAGGGGAGTGGTACCTTC.

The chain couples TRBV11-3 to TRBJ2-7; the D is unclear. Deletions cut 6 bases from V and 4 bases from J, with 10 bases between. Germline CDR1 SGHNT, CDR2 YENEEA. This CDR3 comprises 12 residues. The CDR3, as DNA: TGTGCCAGCAGATCGAGCGAGTACGAGCAGTACTTC. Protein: CASRSSEYEQYF.

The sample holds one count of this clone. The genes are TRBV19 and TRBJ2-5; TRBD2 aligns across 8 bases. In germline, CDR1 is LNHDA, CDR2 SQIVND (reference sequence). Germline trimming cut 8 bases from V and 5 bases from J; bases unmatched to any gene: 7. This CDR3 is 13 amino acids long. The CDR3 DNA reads TGTGCCAGTGGGACGGGGGGGCCCGAGACCCAGTACTTC. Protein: CASGTGGPETQYF.

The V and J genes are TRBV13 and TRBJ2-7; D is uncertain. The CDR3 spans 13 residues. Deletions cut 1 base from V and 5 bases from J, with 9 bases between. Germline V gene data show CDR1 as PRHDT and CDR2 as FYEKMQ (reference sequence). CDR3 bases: TGTGCCAGCAGCTTAGACACAGCCCACGAGCAGTACTTC. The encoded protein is CASSLDTAHEQYF.

The CDR3 protein is CASSVEQGGGYTF. CDR3 coding DNA: TGTGCCAGCAGCGTAGAACAGGGGGGGGGCTACACCTTC. The chain carries TRBV9 and TRBJ1-2; TRBD1 agrees at 8 bases. This CDR3 spans 13 amino acids. The V segment lost 0 bases and the J segment 8 bases; nucleotides outside the gene matches: 3. Germline CDR1 reads SGDLS; CDR2 reads YYNGEE.

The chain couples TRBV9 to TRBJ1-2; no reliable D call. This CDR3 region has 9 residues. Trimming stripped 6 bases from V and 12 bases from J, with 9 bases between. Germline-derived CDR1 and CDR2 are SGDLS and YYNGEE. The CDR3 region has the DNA TGTGCCAGCACCCCCGGGGACACCTTC. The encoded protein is CASTPGDTF.